Given below is one TCR beta chain in context. The antigen is not known. These data come from a study of shared clonotypes between healthy human individuals. Several immunoSEQ plates received, in even portions, the genomic DNA of each subset. Some clones are missing from TCRdb's copy, which holds only in-frame ones; the method was immunoSEQ multiplex PCR. The repertoire holds more than 1.2 million clones, with 98% to 99% as singletons. Overall study results and limits: Generation probabilities of non-shared clonotypes were lower (relative to those shared by all four donors).

The CDR3 runs 14 residues. Germline CDR1 reads LNHDA; CDR2 reads SQIVND (reference sequence). V was pared by 3 bases and J by 2 bases, with 11 bases between. The sample was naive CD4+ T cells sorted from blood. Regarding subset: CD45RA+ positively selected. V and J are TRBV19 and TRBJ2-7; D may be TRBD2 (6 bases). The source of this sequence is a man aged 25 to 40 in good health. The CDR3, as DNA: TGTGCCAGTAGTATCCAGGGAGGCCCCTACGAGCAGTACTTC. Translation: CASSIQGGPYEQYF.